This TCR beta chain was captured by sequencing in a study of metastatic and nonmetastatic thyroid tumors. At the level of the study: Repertoire comparisons spanned blood and tumor or nodule tissue from malignant and benign thyroid patients. Overall study results and limits: Malignant thyroid tumors reportedly had TCR beta diversity that was significantly higher than in benign nodules, in blood and tumor.

The CDR3 has 13 amino acids. Trimming cost V 7 bases and J 6 bases, with 15 bases left between them. Germline CDR1 and CDR2: SQVTM and ANQGSEA. Treatment of any kind had been given to no patient before thyroid surgery. This clone has ten or more counts. The antigen is undetermined. Original analysis: Clinicopathological groups differed in CDR3, with these differences serving to build a distant-metastasis classifier for papillary thyroid cancer. TCRdb re-clonotyped the PCR reads through MiXCR. In this record, the V and J calls reflect TCRdb's handling and not the investigators' own analysis. The sample lists 18,000 or so clones; approximately 20% were seen once.

This receptor was taken from a female donor with papillary thyroid cancer or a benign thyroid nodule (not recorded which). Some clones in this sample may be carry-over from other donors' samples. Sequencing was carried out using tumor tissue. The V and J genes are TRBV29-1 and TRBJ2-2; perhaps TRBD2 as D (7 bases). The CDR3 protein is CSARGALAGELFF. In DNA form, the CDR3 reads TGCAGCGCCCGGGGGGCCTTAGCCGGGGAGCTGTTTTTT.